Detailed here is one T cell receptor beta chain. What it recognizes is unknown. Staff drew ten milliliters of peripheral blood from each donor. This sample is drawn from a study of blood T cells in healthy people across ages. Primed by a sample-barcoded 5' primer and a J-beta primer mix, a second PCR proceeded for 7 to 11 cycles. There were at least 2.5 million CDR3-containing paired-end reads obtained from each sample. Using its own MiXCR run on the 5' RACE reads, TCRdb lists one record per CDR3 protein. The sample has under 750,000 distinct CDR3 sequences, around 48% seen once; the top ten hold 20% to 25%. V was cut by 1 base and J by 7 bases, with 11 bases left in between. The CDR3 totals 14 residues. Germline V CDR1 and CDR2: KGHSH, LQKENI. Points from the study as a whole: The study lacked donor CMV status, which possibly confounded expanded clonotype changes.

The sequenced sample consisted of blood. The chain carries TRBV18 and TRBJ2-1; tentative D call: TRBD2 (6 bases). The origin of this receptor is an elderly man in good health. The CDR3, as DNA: TGTGCCAGCTCACCACTGACTAGGGATAATGAGCAGTTCTTC. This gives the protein CASSPLTRDNEQFF.